Below, 30 T cell receptor beta chains from the same sample are listed, as sequenced in a study of cytomegalovirus exposure and HLA in healthy donors. The table came from immunoSEQ multiplex PCR; TCRdb's copy has only in-frame clones and leaves some out. The table records approximately 110,000 clones, about 93% of them present only once. Sequenced input: PBMCs. These TCRs come from a woman aged 18-29 years in good health and CMV-seronegative.

V is TRBV25-1 and J is TRBJ1-2; a possible D gene is TRBD1 (5 bases). The CDR3 covers 13 residues. The germline gives CDR1 MGHDK, CDR2 SYGVNS. Trimming removed 5 bases from V and 2 bases from J, with 9 bases in between. CDR3 amino acids: CASSWGTNYGYTF. The DNA of the CDR3 is TGTGCCAGCAGTTGGGGCACCAACTATGGCTACACCTTC.

The V and J genes are TRBV27 and TRBJ1-2, with D perhaps matching TRBD1 (5 bases). Trimming left V 2 bases short and J 4 bases short, with 14 bases between. The germline CDR1 and CDR2 sequences are MNHEY and SMNVEV (reference sequence). The CDR3 runs to 15 residues. CDR3 amino acids: CASSLSDSSSYGYTF. Here the CDR3 DNA reads TGTGCCAGCAGTTTAAGCGACAGCTCGAGCTATGGCTACACCTTC.

The chain is built from TRBV28 and TRBJ2-7; TRBD2 matches 9 bases. Germline CDR1 reads MDHEN; CDR2 reads SYDVKM. CDR3 length: 15 amino acids. V gave up 5 bases and J gave up 3 bases; unmatched junction bases: 8. The CDR3 nucleotides are TGTGCCAGCAGTAGGAGGGCGGGAGGGCACTACGAGCAGTACTTC. It translates to CASSRRAGGHYEQYF.

V and J are TRBV27 and TRBJ2-7; no reliable D call. The germline V and J ends were trimmed by 3 bases and 0 bases, with 6 bases remaining between them. The CDR3 length is 13 residues. The germline V gene has CDR1 MNHEY and CDR2 SMNVEV (reference sequence). CDR3: CASSFALSYEQYF. CDR3 DNA: TGTGCCAGCAGTTTCGCACTCTCCTACGAGCAGTACTTC.

The rearrangement uses TRBV7-6 and TRBJ2-1; the D is unclear. The germline V gene encodes CDR1 SGHVS and CDR2 FNYEAQ. The CDR3 consists of 14 residues. Between the trimmed V and J ends, which lost 4 bases and 5 bases, there was a span of 12 bases. CDR3 nucleotides: TGTGCCAGCAGCTCACCCAACATAAACAATGAGCAGTTCTTC. Translating gives CASSSPNINNEQFF.

The V call is TRBV6-5, the J call TRBJ2-7; D may be TRBD1 (5 bases). Germline V gene sequence: CDR1 MNHEY, CDR2 SVGAGI. V was trimmed by 5 bases and J by 6 bases, leaving 17 bases between them. The CDR3 covers 14 residues. The DNA of the CDR3 is TGTGCCAGCAGTGAAGGGGTAGGGAATCGCGAGCAGTACTTC. This gives the protein CASSEGVGNREQYF.

Here the CDR3 DNA reads TGTGCCAGCACCGAACAGGGGAATTCACCCCTCCACTTT. Translating gives CASTEQGNSPLHF. The chain links TRBV6-5 to TRBJ1-6, with 7 bases identical to TRBD1. J was trimmed by 7 bases and V by 7 bases; bases with no gene match: 4. The CDR3 loop spans 13 amino acids. Germline lookup yields CDR1 MNHEY and CDR2 SVGAGI.

This chain joins TRBV28 and TRBJ1-1, with D perhaps matching TRBD1 (6 bases). The CDR3 is made up of 13 amino acids. Per the germline V gene, CDR1 is MDHEN and CDR2 is SYDVKM. V lost 3 bases and J lost 10, with 15 bases in between. CDR3 coding DNA: TGTGCCAGCAGTTTCGAGGGGGTAGTGGGAGCTTTCTTT. Encoded protein: CASSFEGVVGAFF.

This clone was picked up one time. The CDR3 spells CASSALAGAGEQYF. CDR3 sequence (DNA): TGTGCCAGCAGTGCCCTAGCGGGAGCGGGCGAGCAGTACTTC. This chain joins TRBV25-1 and TRBJ2-7, with 10 bases that match TRBD2. Germline V CDR1 and CDR2: MGHDK, SYGVNS. J was trimmed by 6 bases and V by 4 bases; bases with no gene match: 6. The CDR3 runs to 14 residues.

The chain joins TRBV18 to TRBJ2-1; tentative D call: TRBD2 (6 bases). Looked up from germline, CDR1 is KGHSH and CDR2 is LQKENI. CDR3 length equals 16 residues. The ends were cut back, 4 bases at V and 8 bases at J, with 21 bases in the middle. CDR3 DNA: TGTGCCAGCTCACTAAATACCGGGACCCCGGGGGATGAGCAGTTCTTC. This translates into CASSLNTGTPGDEQFF.

The chain links TRBV19 to TRBJ1-2; the match to TRBD1 covers 8 bases. V shed 5 bases, J shed 8 bases, and the junction held 7 bases outside the gene matches. This CDR3 is 13 amino acids long. Germline V lookup: CDR1 LNHDA, CDR2 SQIVND (reference sequence). CDR3 in amino acids: CASSSTGVGGYTF. CDR3 in DNA: TGTGCCAGTAGTTCGACAGGGGTTGGCGGCTACACCTTC.

Here the CDR3 DNA reads TGTGCCAGCAGCACAGGGTATAGCAATCAGCCCCAGCATTTT. This encodes CASSTGYSNQPQHF. The chain couples TRBV7-3 to TRBJ1-5, with D possibly being TRBD1 (6 bases). Germline CDR1 SGHTA, CDR2 FQGTGA. Trimming took 5 bases from V and 0 from J, leaving 8 bases between them. This CDR3 is built from 14 residues.

J is TRBJ2-3 and V is TRBV5-6; D is possibly TRBD2 (5 bases). Trimming shortened V by 2 bases and J by 0 bases, and 13 bases separated the two germline ends. This CDR3 is 16 amino acids long. Germline assignment: CDR1 SGHDT and CDR2 YYEEEE. For the CDR3, the DNA is TGTGCCAGCAGCTTTTTCAGCGGTCCTAGCACAGATACGCAGTATTTT. Amino acids: CASSFFSGPSTDTQYF. The variable domain in full, completed from reference TRBV5-6 and TRBJ2-3, reads DAGVTQSPTHLIKTRGQQVTLRCSPKSGHDTVSWYQQALGQGPQFIFQYYEEEERQRGNFPDRFSGHQFPNYSSELNVNALLLGDSALYLCASSFFSGPSTDTQYFGPGTRLTVL.

The chain has TRBV6-5 and TRBJ1-6; no firm D call. The CDR3 is 12 residues long. The germline gives CDR1 MNHEY, CDR2 SVGAGI. V shed 9 bases and J shed 2 bases, with 5 bases lying between them. As DNA, the CDR3 is TGTGCCAGTCGTACCTATAATTCACCCCTCCACTTT. Its translation: CASRTYNSPLHF.

The V call is TRBV25-1, the J call TRBJ2-3; D is possibly TRBD2 (7 bases). CDR1 is MGHDK, CDR2 SYGVNS, per germline. The V end was cut by 6 bases, the J end by 8 bases, with 9 bases between. The CDR3 covers 11 residues. The CDR3 coding sequence is TGTGCCAGCAGAGGGGGGGGTACGCAGTATTTT. Encoded protein: CASRGGGTQYF.

This rearrangement joins TRBV6-5 to TRBJ1-2, with D possibly TRBD1 on 5 matching bases. The germline V gene has CDR1 MNHEY and CDR2 SVGAGI. The V end lost 2 bases, the J end lost 2 bases, and 12 bases lay between the germline ends. The CDR3 runs 15 residues. The CDR3 coding sequence is TGTGCCAGCAGTTACCTGGACGGGGGAAACTATGGCTACACCTTC. It is translated as CASSYLDGGNYGYTF.

The V call is TRBV6-1, the J call TRBJ1-6, with a tentative D call TRBD1 (5 bases). V shed 6 bases and J shed 7 bases, with 13 bases lying between them. This CDR3 comprises 14 residues. The germline V gene encodes CDR1 MNHNS and CDR2 SASEGT. CDR3 sequence (DNA): TGTGCCAGCAGGGCGGGGGGTAGGAATTCACCCCTCCACTTT. It translates to CASRAGGRNSPLHF.

The chain links TRBV6-5 to TRBJ2-5; 12 bases line up with TRBD1. Germline CDR1 MNHEY, CDR2 SVGAGI. The CDR3 is 16 amino acids. V shed 3 bases, J shed 2 bases, and the junction held 4 bases outside the gene matches. CDR3 coding DNA: TGTGCCAGCAGTTATATGGGACAGGGGGCACAAGAGACCCAGTACTTC. Translated: CASSYMGQGAQETQYF.

The rearrangement links TRBV11-3 to TRBJ2-3; the match to TRBD1 covers 7 bases. The length of the CDR3 is 14 residues. Trimming at V came to 6 bases and at J to 2 bases, leaving 5 bases not matched to a gene. Germline loops: CDR1 SGHNT, CDR2 YENEEA. The CDR3 sequence: CASRSGQDTDTQYF. As DNA, the CDR3 is TGTGCCAGCAGGAGTGGACAGGACACAGATACGCAGTATTTT.

The chain joins TRBV28 to TRBJ2-4; perhaps TRBD1 as D (6 bases). With 5 bases removed from V and 14 bases from J, the gap between germline ends came to 19 bases. The length of the CDR3 is 13 residues. Germline V gives CDR1 MDHEN, CDR2 SYDVKM. CDR3 bases: TGTGCCAGCAGTCCCACGGGGCAGGGGCTCGAGTACTTC. This codes for CASSPTGQGLEYF.

The CDR3 loop is CAIRLADNEQFF. Written as DNA, the CDR3 is TGTGCCATCAGGCTAGCCGACAATGAGCAGTTCTTC. The chain has TRBV10-3 and TRBJ2-1, with D possibly being TRBD2 (5 bases). The germline V gene encodes CDR1 ENHRY and CDR2 SYGVKD. V dropped 6 bases and J dropped 5 bases, with 8 bases sitting between them. This CDR3 has 12 residues.

The table lists this clone with a count of one. This sequence joins TRBV18 and TRBJ2-7; 9 bases agree with TRBD1. Germline CDR1 reads KGHSH; CDR2 reads LQKENI. V was clipped by 5 bases and J by 4 bases; unmatched bases: 6. The CDR3 spans 14 residues. This chain's CDR3 is CASSAGTGLYEQYF. The CDR3 region has the DNA TGTGCCAGCTCAGCCGGGACAGGGTTATACGAGCAGTACTTC.

V usage is TRBV4-2 and J usage is TRBJ2-1, with 13 nucleotides matching TRBD2. Germline CDR1 reads LGHNA; CDR2 reads YNFKEQ. This CDR3 is built from 18 residues. With V trimmed by 5 bases and J by 9 bases, 16 bases remained unmatched. The CDR3 reads CASSSPTPTSGRASEQFF. CDR3 bases: TGTGCCAGCAGCTCACCTACCCCAACTAGCGGGAGGGCCAGTGAGCAGTTCTTC.

The chain employs TRBV6-5 and TRBJ2-1, with D tentatively TRBD2 (5 bases). V gave up 5 bases and J gave up 4 bases, with 15 bases separating them. CDR3 length: 15 amino acids. CDR1 MNHEY and CDR2 SVGAGI come from the germline V gene. The CDR3 region has the DNA TGTGCCAGCAGTCTAACTAGTCCGGAATACAATGAGCAGTTCTTC. It translates to CASSLTSPEYNEQFF.

The genes are TRBV6-1 and TRBJ2-2; D is perhaps TRBD1 (6 bases). This CDR3 is 15 amino acids long. Trimming removed 1 base from V and 7 bases from J, with 13 bases in between. Looked up from germline, CDR1 is MNHNS and CDR2 is SASEGT. CDR3 bases: TGTGCCAGCAGTGAAGGGACAGTGGTGGGCGGGGAGCTGTTTTTT. Encoded protein: CASSEGTVVGGELFF.

V and J are TRBV2 and TRBJ1-2; no clear D gene. Germline V lookup: CDR1 SNHLY, CDR2 FYNNEI. The CDR3 runs 13 residues. The germline V and J ends were trimmed by 6 bases and 8 bases, with 16 bases remaining between them. This CDR3 reads CASRRVSDEGYTF. DNA for the CDR3: TGTGCCAGCAGGAGGGTCTCGGACGAAGGCTACACCTTC.

The chain carries TRBV7-2 and TRBJ2-1, with D perhaps TRBD2 (6 bases). V lost 4 bases to trimming and J lost 5 bases, with 21 bases between them. Germline V gene data show CDR1 as SGHTA and CDR2 as FQGNSA. This CDR3 has 17 amino acids. Here the CDR3 DNA reads TGTGCCAGCAGCTCACGTAACACCGGGTGGGGGGACAATGAGCAGTTCTTC. It encodes CASSSRNTGWGDNEQFF.

The rearrangement uses TRBV7-2 and TRBJ2-1, with TRBD2 identical over 9 bases. The germline V gene encodes CDR1 SGHTA and CDR2 FQGNSA. V lost 4 bases, J lost 15 bases, and 7 bases stayed unmatched. The CDR3 has 12 residues. The CDR3 coding sequence is TGTGCCAGCAGCTCCTTAGCGGGAGTCCTGTTCTTC. Protein: CASSSLAGVLFF.

The genes are TRBV6-1 and TRBJ2-2; perhaps TRBD1 as D (6 bases). Trimming took off 1 base at V and 5 bases at J, with 14 bases between the two ends. This CDR3 contains 16 residues. Germline V gene data show CDR1 as MNHNS and CDR2 as SASEGT. The CDR3: CASSEVGGAVTGELFF. As DNA, the CDR3 is TGTGCCAGCAGTGAAGTTGGGGGCGCAGTTACCGGGGAGCTGTTTTTT.

V gene TRBV6-1 combines with J gene TRBJ2-3; a weak D match, TRBD2 (5 bases). Trimming cost V 4 bases and J 5 bases, with 16 bases left between them. The CDR3 totals 15 residues. The germline gives CDR1 MNHNS, CDR2 SASEGT. The CDR3 loop reads CASSGAGKHGDTQYF. Written as DNA, the CDR3 is TGTGCCAGCAGTGGGGCCGGGAAGCATGGAGATACGCAGTATTTT.